The 8 T cell receptor beta chains reported below all come from one sample, sequenced in a study of T cell clonality in common variable immunodeficiency. Overall study findings and caveats: Reportedly, TCR beta sequences from common variable immunodeficiency showed fewer deletions and N-nucleotide insertions.

Here immunoSEQ multiplex PCR was the method, and the copy in TCRdb shows in-frame clones only, minus some. The sample offers 30,000 to 40,000 clones and no singletons, the top ten holding around 6.7%. The antigens these receptors bind are not known. The sequenced sample consisted of peripheral blood mononuclear cells. These receptors were taken from a human donor with common variable immunodeficiency.

CDR3 DNA, as far as it was read: TGTGCCAGCAGCCGGGACAGGGGGCCCTACAATGAG. Encoded protein: CASSRDRGPYNE. The entire CDR3 reads CASSRDRGPYNEQFF. The V gene is TRBV7-2, the J gene TRBJ2-1; TRBD1 matches at 12 bases. The read gets to within 3 residues of the CDR3 end, and the germline J gene fills in the rest. Germline loops: CDR1 SGHTA, CDR2 FQGNSA. CDR3 length: 15 residues. V lost 5 bases and J lost 2; bases outside the gene matches: 1.

Regarding this clone: The read halts 3 residues ahead of the CDR3 end, with the missing end drawn from the germline J gene. The gene calls are TRBV7-2 and TRBJ1-5; 8 nucleotides align to TRBD1. CDR3 size: 15 residues. Germline values: CDR1 SGHTA, CDR2 FQGNSA. V lost 3 bases and J lost 4; bases outside the gene matches: 5. This CDR3 is CASSLGQVRNQPQHF. CDR3 bases read: TGTGCCAGCAGCTTGGGACAGGTGAGGAATCAGCCC.

In the case of this clone: Read data end 3 residues before the CDR3 end; the end is taken from the germline J gene. The chain is built from TRBV7-3 and TRBJ1-2; 8 bases align to TRBD1. The CDR3 sequence is 12 residues long. The junction had 0 bases not matched to a gene; V was cut back by 2 bases and J by 7 bases. Germline V gives CDR1 SGHTA, CDR2 FQGTGA. The DNA read from the CDR3 is TGTGCCAGCAGCTTAGACAGGGGTGGC. It is translated as CASSLDRGG. The whole CDR3 sequence reads CASSLDRGGYTF.

This clone was seen ten or more times. The sequence runs out 3 residues before the end of the CDR3; the remainder is reconstructed from the germline J gene. This chain links TRBV7-8 with TRBJ1-5; D ambiguous. Trimming stripped 4 bases from V and 0 bases from J, with 7 bases between. CDR1 is SGHVS and CDR2 is FQNEAQ in the germline V gene. This CDR3 contains 14 residues. CDR3 DNA, as far as it was read: TGTGCCAGCAGCTCCCAGTTTAGCAATCAGCCC. Its translation: CASSSQFSNQP. The complete CDR3 sequence is CASSSQFSNQPQHF.

In the case of this clone: The CDR3 extends 3 residues past the end of the read, so its final part is completed from the germline J gene. The rearrangement links TRBV2 to TRBJ2-3; 9 bases match TRBD1. The CDR3 loop spans 15 amino acids. The ends lost 6 bases at V and 2 bases at J; junction bases unmatched: 6. CDR1 and CDR2 (germline): SNHLY, FYNNEI. The CDR3 protein is CASRPGTGTTDTQYF. The part of the CDR3 DNA that was read is TGTGCCAGCAGACCCGGGACAGGGACCACAGATACG.

As concerns this clone: The CDR3 end is not reached by the read, which stops 3 residues before it; the germline J gene fills it in. The chain couples TRBV19 to TRBJ1-3; D not resolved. CDR1 is LNHDA, CDR2 SQIVND, per germline (reference sequence). The CDR3 covers 15 residues. V lost 5 bases, J lost 4 bases, and 15 bases lay in between. Partial CDR3 DNA: TGTGCCAGTAGTTGGAACGCCGGGGAGGGAAACACC. Its translation: CASSWNAGEGNT. The whole CDR3 reads CASSWNAGEGNTIYF.

This clone was seen at least ten times. Read coverage stops 3 residues before the CDR3 terminus; the germline J gene supplies the remainder. The V gene is TRBV29-1, the J gene TRBJ1-2, with TRBD1 identical over 12 bases. Germline V gene data show CDR1 as SQVTM and CDR2 as ANQGSEA. This CDR3 has 15 amino acids. CDR3 DNA (partial): TGCAGCGTTCCGGGACAGGGGGCGAGGTTTAGGGGC. This encodes CSVPGQGARFRG. The CDR3 as a whole reads CSVPGQGARFRGYTF.

The table lists this clone with many counts. The read terminates 3 residues before the CDR3 end, so the remaining end is supplied by the germline J gene. The chain links TRBV14 to TRBJ1-2; 11 positions match TRBD1. Germline V gene data show CDR1 as SGHDN and CDR2 as FVKESK. The CDR3 extends over 16 amino acids. The sequenced CDR3 bases are TGTGCCAGCAGCTTTGCAGGAGGACAGGGGGCGCGGGGC. Encoded protein: CASSFAGGQGARG. The whole CDR3 sequence is CASSFAGGQGARGYTF. The full variable domain, in which reference TRBV14 and TRBJ1-2 provide the parts outside the CDR3, is EAGVTQFPSHSVIEKGQTVTLRCDPISGHDNLYWYRRVMGKEIKFLLHFVKESKQDESGMPNNRFLAERTGGTYSTLKVQPAELEDSGVYFCASSFAGGQGARGYTFGSGTRLTVV.